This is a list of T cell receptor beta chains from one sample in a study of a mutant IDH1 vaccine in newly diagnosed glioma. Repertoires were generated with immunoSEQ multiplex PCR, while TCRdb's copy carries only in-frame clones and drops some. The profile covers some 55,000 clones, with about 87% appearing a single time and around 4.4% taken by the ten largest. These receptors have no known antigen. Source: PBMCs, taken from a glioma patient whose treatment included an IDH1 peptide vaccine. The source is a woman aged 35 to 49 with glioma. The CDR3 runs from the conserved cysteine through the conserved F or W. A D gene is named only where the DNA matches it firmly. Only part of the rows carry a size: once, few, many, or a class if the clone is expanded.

TGTGCCAGCAGCCCCCTCCGTCAAGGGAGGCTAGCGGGAGGTAACTACGAGCAGTACTTC,CASSPLRQGRLAGGNYEQYF,TRBJ2-7,20,.,TRBD2,TRBV14
TGTGCCAGCAGCTTACTAGGACTGAACACTGAAGCTTTCTTT,CASSLLGLNTEAFF,TRBJ1-1,14,.,.,TRBV7-9
TGTGCCTGGAGTAGTTGGACTGAAGCTTTCTTT,CAWSSWTEAFF,TRBJ1-1,11,few,.,TRBV30
TGTGCCAGCAGTCGGCTAGCCACTGAAGCTTTCTTT,CASSRLATEAFF,TRBJ1-1,12,.,.,TRBV7-8
TGTGCCACGACAGGGGGCCACGAGCAGTACTTC,CATTGGHEQYF,TRBJ2-7,11,.,TRBD1,TRBV30
TGTGCCAGCAGCTTCACACTCGGACAGGCAGCCTGGCCCCAGCATTTT,CASSFTLGQAAWPQHF,TRBJ1-5,16,.,TRBD1,TRBV5-5
TGCAGCGTTGAGCTAGCGGCATACAATGAGCAGTTCTTC,CSVELAAYNEQFF,TRBJ2-1,13,.,TRBD2,TRBV29-1
TGCGCCAGCAGCCAGGAGAGGACCTCCCTAGGCTACACCTTC,CASSQERTSLGYTF,TRBJ1-2,14,.,.,TRBV4-3
TGTGCCAGCAGCTTTGGGGTCGTAAATTATGGCTACACCTTC,CASSFGVVNYGYTF,TRBJ1-2,14,.,.,TRBV11-2
TGTGCCAGCAGCCCCAACAGGGGGCAGACGCAGTATTTT,CASSPNRGQTQYF,TRBJ2-3,13,.,TRBD1,TRBV5-8
TGTGCCAGCAGCTCCCGGGGCAGGGATGGCAATCAGCCCCAGCATTTT,CASSSRGRDGNQPQHF,TRBJ1-5,16,.,.,TRBV7-2
TGTGCCAGCAGCTCCCCCCCCTCTCGGCGGGGGCCCAACACCGGGGAGCTGTTTTTT,CASSSPPSRRGPNTGELFF,TRBJ2-2,19,.,.,TRBV7-2
TGTGCCAGCAGCTTCACAGGGGATCAGCCCCAGCATTTT,CASSFTGDQPQHF,TRBJ1-5,13,.,TRBD1,TRBV11-2
TGTGCCAGCAGCTTCCGGGAAAGTAATGAGGAGCAGTACTTC,CASSFRESNEEQYF,TRBJ2-7,14,.,.,TRBV7-9
TGTGCCAGCACCACGGCGGTCGGGAACCGCAATCAGCCCCAGCATTTT,CASTTAVGNRNQPQHF,TRBJ1-5,16,.,.,TRBV6-6
TGTGCCAGCAGTGACCCAGGAAGCACAGATACGCAGTATTTT,CASSDPGSTDTQYF,TRBJ2-3,14,.,.,TRBV25-1
TGTGCCGCAGGGCCACAGGGGGGCACTGAAGCTTTCTTT,CAAGPQGGTEAFF,TRBJ1-1,13,.,TRBD1,TRBV6-1
TGTGCCAGCAGCTTAATTTGGGGGCGGGGGGACAATGAGCAGTTCTTC,CASSLIWGRGDNEQFF,TRBJ2-1,16,.,TRBD2,TRBV7-6
TGTGCCAGCAGCGACAGGGGAAGCAATCAGCCCCAGCATTTT,CASSDRGSNQPQHF,TRBJ1-5,14,.,TRBD1,TRBV2
TGTGCCCCAGCTTCAGAGGGAGTAGACAGGGTTTGTGGAAACACCATATATTTT,CAPASEGVDRVCGNTIYF,TRBJ1-3,18,.,TRBD1,TRBV7-9
TGTGCCAGCAGTAAAAACAGGGGGCCGAACACTGAAGCTTTCTTT,CASSKNRGPNTEAFF,TRBJ1-1,15,.,TRBD1,TRBV2
TGTGCCACTCATCTCGGGACAGCCGTGAACACTGAAGCTTTCTTT,CATHLGTAVNTEAFF,TRBJ1-1,15,.,TRBD1,TRBV19
TGTGCCAGCAGGCCCGGGACAGGGGGTCCCCTCGATGAAGCTTTCTTT,CASRPGTGGPLDEAFF,TRBJ1-1,16,.,TRBD1,TRBV2
TGTGCCAGCAGTTCAGCAGGGATCTCCTACAATGAGCAGTTCTTC,CASSSAGISYNEQFF,TRBJ2-1,15,.,.,TRBV28
TGCGCTAGCAGCCCCGGGGTAGCGGCCTACAATGAGCAGTTCTTC,CASSPGVAAYNEQFF,TRBJ2-1,15,.,.,TRBV4-1
TGTGCCAGCAGGCCCCTAGCGGGGGTTGCCTACGAGCAGTACTTC,CASRPLAGVAYEQYF,TRBJ2-7,15,.,TRBD2,TRBV2
TGTGCCAGCTCACTACGAGAACAGGGGGCCTACGAGCAGTACTTC,CASSLREQGAYEQYF,TRBJ2-7,15,.,TRBD1,TRBV18
TGCGCCAGCAGCTTGGCCCCGACAGGGGCGGAGACCCAGTACTTC,CASSLAPTGAETQYF,TRBJ2-5,15,.,TRBD1,TRBV5-1
TGTGCCAGCTCACCAATCGGCAGGGCCCCTAATGAAAAACTGTTTTTT,CASSPIGRAPNEKLFF,TRBJ1-4,16,.,.,TRBV18
TGTGCCAGCTCTAGCTACTCTGGAAACACCATATATTTT,CASSSYSGNTIYF,TRBJ1-3,13,.,.,TRBV18
TGCGCCAGCAGCTTGGCGGGACAGGGGTTGGATACGCAGTATTTT,CASSLAGQGLDTQYF,TRBJ2-3,15,.,TRBD1,TRBV5-1
TGTGCCAGCTCACCGGCGGTCCCGGTATCTCATCAGCCCCAGCATTTT,CASSPAVPVSHQPQHF,TRBJ1-5,16,.,.,TRBV18
TGTGCCAGCAGTCGTGATAGGGGGGTCTACGAGCAGTACTTC,CASSRDRGVYEQYF,TRBJ2-7,14,.,.,TRBV6-5
TGTGCCAGCACCCCGGCCGGGCTAGCGGGACGAGAGACCCAGTACTTC,CASTPAGLAGRETQYF,TRBJ2-5,16,.,TRBD2,TRBV7-9
TGCAGCGTTGCATACGGCACAGGGGTCCCGAACACTGAAGCTTTCTTT,CSVAYGTGVPNTEAFF,TRBJ1-1,16,few,TRBD1,TRBV29-1
TGCGCCAGCAGCCAGGGACACCACATGAACACTGAAGCTTTCTTT,CASSQGHHMNTEAFF,TRBJ1-1,15,.,.,TRBV5-1
TGTGCCAGCTCACTTACAGGGGGGGAAAATTCACCCCTCCACTTT,CASSLTGGENSPLHF,TRBJ1-6,15,.,TRBD1,TRBV18
TGTGCCACCCAATGGGACATCTTCACCGGGGAGCTGTTTTTT,CATQWDIFTGELFF,TRBJ2-2,14,.,.,TRBV19
TGCAGCGTTGAAGACGAGACCCAGTACTTC,CSVEDETQYF,TRBJ2-5,10,.,.,TRBV29-1
TGTGCCAGCAGCTTCGCGACGGATGAAGCTTTCTTT,CASSFATDEAFF,TRBJ1-1,12,few,.,TRBV7-9
TGTGCCAGCAGCACCGAGACTGTCAGAAACACCATATATTTT,CASSTETVRNTIYF,TRBJ1-3,14,.,.,TRBV13
TGTGCCAGCAGTCCCCTAGCGGGGGGTGCGAGCACAGATACGCAGTATTTT,CASSPLAGGASTDTQYF,TRBJ2-3,17,.,TRBD2,TRBV27
TGCGCCACCGGCCGGGTTGGACAGGGATTTAACTACGAGCAGTACTTC,CATGRVGQGFNYEQYF,TRBJ2-7,16,.,TRBD1,TRBV5-1
TGTGCCAGTAAATATAGCGGGAGGTCTGTGGAGCAGTTCTTC,CASKYSGRSVEQFF,TRBJ2-1,14,.,TRBD2,TRBV19
TGCGCCAGCAGGTCTTTGTCGGAGACCGGGGAGCTGTTTTTT,CASRSLSETGELFF,TRBJ2-2,14,.,.,TRBV4-3
TGTGCCAGCAGTGAAACCGGACAGACCCGTAATCAGCCCCAGCATTTT,CASSETGQTRNQPQHF,TRBJ1-5,16,.,.,TRBV2
TGTGCCAGCAGCTTAAGCGGGGGGGCTGGAGATACGCAGTATTTT,CASSLSGGAGDTQYF,TRBJ2-3,15,.,TRBD2,TRBV5-6
TGCGCCAGCAGCTTCGGGACTAGCGGGAGGCTTGAGCAGTTCTTC,CASSFGTSGRLEQFF,TRBJ2-1,15,.,TRBD2,TRBV5-1
TGCGCCAGCAGCTTGGCCAGGGTAGGGATAGAAAAAGAGACCCAGTACTTC,CASSLARVGIEKETQYF,TRBJ2-5,17,.,.,TRBV5-1
TGTGCCAGCAGCGTAATGAGTAGCACAGATACGCAGTATTTT,CASSVMSSTDTQYF,TRBJ2-3,14,.,.,TRBV9